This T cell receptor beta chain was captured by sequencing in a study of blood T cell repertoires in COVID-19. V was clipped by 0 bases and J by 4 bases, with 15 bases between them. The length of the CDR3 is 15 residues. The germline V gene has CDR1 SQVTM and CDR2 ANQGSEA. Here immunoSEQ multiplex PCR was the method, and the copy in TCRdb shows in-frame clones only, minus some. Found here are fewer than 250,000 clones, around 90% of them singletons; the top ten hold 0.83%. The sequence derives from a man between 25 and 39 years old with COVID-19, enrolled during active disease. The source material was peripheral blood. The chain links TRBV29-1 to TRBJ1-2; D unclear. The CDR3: CSVEDSTEAVYGYTF. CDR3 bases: TGCAGCGTTGAAGACTCGACGGAGGCGGTCTATGGCTACACCTTC.